This T cell receptor beta chain was captured in a study of cytomegalovirus exposure and HLA in healthy donors. This PCR relied on a set of 60 Vbeta primers and 13 Jbeta primers. The table came from immunoSEQ multiplex PCR; TCRdb's copy has only in-frame clones and leaves some out. The table has almost 200,000 clones, around 78% seen once. Turning to this clone: At one of its ends the junction is not consistent with the germline gene, which may arise from a read error.

Germline V gene lookup returns CDR1 MNHNS and CDR2 SASEGT. This CDR3 is 16 amino acids long. This chain uses TRBV6-1 with TRBJ1-2; TRBD1 matches 11 bases. The material sequenced was PBMCs. This TCR was recovered from a man younger than 45 in good health and CMV-seronegative. In DNA form, the CDR3 reads TGTGCCAGCAGTGCAATTGGACAGGGGGCTAACCATGGCTACACCTTC. Residues: CASSAIGQGANHGYTF.